The rows below give T cell receptor beta chains drawn from one sample of a study of cytomegalovirus exposure and HLA in healthy donors. Using immunoSEQ multiplex PCR, the repertoire was profiled, and TCRdb retains in-frame clones only, with some absent. The sample has 150,000 to 200,000 clones; around 75% are singletons. Sequenced sample: PBMCs. All receptors derive from a woman aged 25 to 39 in good health and CMV-seropositive. Each CDR3 is given without its conserved first and last residue.

v_call	j_call	cdr3_aa
TRBV7-6	TRBJ2-3	ASSLTVGGESTDTQY
TRBV10-2	TRBJ2-3	ASSASGGSYDTQY
TRBV6-5	TRBJ1-5	ASSYGGGQPQH
TRBV6-5	TRBJ1-1	ASSSRGHTEAF
TRBV5-6	TRBJ1-1	ASSLAQGPTEAF
TRBV28	TRBJ2-1	ASSLPQTRSNEQF
TRBV25-1	TRBJ1-4	ASSETGIFEKLF
TRBV6-4	TRBJ1-2	ASRGQEGLYT
TRBV6-1	TRBJ2-2	ASGNRTGGTGELF
TRBV5-1	TRBJ2-5	ASSLDPGETQY
TRBV9	TRBJ2-1	ASSFGDDNEQF
TRBV2	TRBJ2-1	ASSEPLTGGPKNYNEQF
TRBV6-4	TRBJ2-1	ASRGLAGKNEQF
TRBV7-8	TRBJ1-5	ASSPPIRQINQPQH
TRBV15	TRBJ2-7	ATGLAGNSYEQY
TRBV28	TRBJ1-2	ASSFSVGTGGAYGYT
TRBV7-9	TRBJ2-7	SSSLETVTGHEQY
TRBV7-3	TRBJ2-2	ASSLNGQGNGELF
TRBV5-6	TRBJ2-7	ASSFTGQSFSYEQY
TRBV2	TRBJ1-1	ASSEWGGAF
TRBV15	TRBJ2-3	ATSSPDTDTQY
TRBV5-8	TRBJ2-7	ASSAGVGLAGEPYYEQY
TRBV9	TRBJ1-1	ASSVGTAGGNTEAF
TRBV7-2	TRBJ2-7	ASSSTSAYEQY
TRBV6-5	TRBJ2-7	ASSLQAGYEQY
TRBV11-3	TRBJ2-7	ASSSQRGGSYEQY
TRBV2	TRBJ2-5	ASSGDTGGSETQY
TRBV23-1	TRBJ2-3	ATPGVAGAPPRDTQY
TRBV27	TRBJ1-1	ASSRTGGMNTEAF
TRBV6-1	TRBJ2-1	AARTGWNEQF
TRBV7-8	TRBJ2-7	ASSHGTGADREQY
TRBV6-1	TRBJ2-7	ASSEATGILYEQY
TRBV15	TRBJ2-2	ATATGGGTGELF
TRBV7-7	TRBJ2-2	ASSSSKNTGELF
TRBV7-2	TRBJ2-5	ASSFASDTGETQY
TRBV19	TRBJ2-7	ASSIGGQGRGDEQY
TRBV5-1	TRBJ1-1	ASSLEVGALTEAF
TRBV11-1	TRBJ2-3	ASSSPMTATLTDTQY